Listed below are T cell receptor beta chains from one sample, sequenced in a study of identifying expanded T cells in peripheral blood. Using immunoSEQ multiplex PCR, the repertoire was profiled, and TCRdb retains in-frame clones only, with some absent. Here the sample spans 95,000 or so clones, roughly 86% being singletons. The sample was blood. All receptors derive from a person aged 18 to 70 in good health. Both conserved end residues are part of each CDR3.

v_call: TRBV10-1; j_call: TRBJ1-1; cdr3_aa: CASSEGPRLGTEAFF
v_call: TRBV23-1; j_call: TRBJ1-1; cdr3_aa: CASSHFTQGSNTEAFF
v_call: TRBV2; j_call: TRBJ1-5; cdr3_aa: CASSGDEGSNQPQHF
v_call: TRBV4-3; j_call: TRBJ1-4; cdr3_aa: CASSQVVLAPRDTAEKLFF
v_call: TRBV9; j_call: TRBJ1-1; cdr3_aa: CASSVSPGDYTEAFF
v_call: TRBV4-1; j_call: TRBJ2-3; cdr3_aa: CASSQDTYSLGAGTDTQYF
v_call: TRBV11-2; j_call: TRBJ1-5; cdr3_aa: CASSFLSNQPQHF
v_call: TRBV5-5; j_call: TRBJ1-1; cdr3_aa: CASSWGTGAGTEAFF
v_call: TRBV30; j_call: TRBJ1-2; cdr3_aa: CAWSPTSIYGYTF
v_call: TRBV5-1; j_call: TRBJ1-1; cdr3_aa: CASSYGMNTEAFF
v_call: TRBV10-3; j_call: TRBJ1-6; cdr3_aa: CAISDPSPLHF
v_call: TRBV20-1; j_call: TRBJ1-1; cdr3_aa: CSARREAFF
v_call: TRBV5-1; j_call: TRBJ1-1; cdr3_aa: CASSESASSGSFF
v_call: TRBV5-1; j_call: TRBJ1-1; cdr3_aa: CASSLVGAGDTEAFF
v_call: TRBV5-6; j_call: TRBJ1-5; cdr3_aa: CASRYFDRDQPQHF
v_call: TRBV30; j_call: TRBJ2-1; cdr3_aa: CAWSARRAEGNEQFF